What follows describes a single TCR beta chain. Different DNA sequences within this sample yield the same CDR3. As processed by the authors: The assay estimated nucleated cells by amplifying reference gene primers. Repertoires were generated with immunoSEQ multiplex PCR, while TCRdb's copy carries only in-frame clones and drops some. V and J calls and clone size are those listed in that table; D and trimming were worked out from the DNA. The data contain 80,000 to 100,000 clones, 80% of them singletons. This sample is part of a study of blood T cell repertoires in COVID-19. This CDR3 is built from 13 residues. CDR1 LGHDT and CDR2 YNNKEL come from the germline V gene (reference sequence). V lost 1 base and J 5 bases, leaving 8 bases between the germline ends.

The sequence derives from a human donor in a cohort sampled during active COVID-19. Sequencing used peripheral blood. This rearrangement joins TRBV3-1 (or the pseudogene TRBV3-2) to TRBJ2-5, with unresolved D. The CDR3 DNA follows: TGTGCCAGCAGCCAAGGGCTTGGCGAGACCCAGTACTTC. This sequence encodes CASSQGLGETQYF.